This TCR beta chain is drawn from a study of T cells after yellow fever vaccination. Study-level findings and limits: A secondary response was less intense yet reached its peak sooner, at day 5 versus 15.

From the 5' RACE reads, TCRdb called clonotypes with MiXCR, one entry per CDR3 protein. The sample includes fewer than 450,000 distinct CDR3 sequences, 7% to 9% of them seen just once. The CDR3 loop spans 14 amino acids. Germline values: CDR1 SEHNR, CDR2 FQNEAQ (reference sequence). The V gene lost 2 bases and the J gene lost 1 base, with 8 bases spanning the gap. The sample holds a few counts of this clonotype. Its matching antigen is unknown. The chain links TRBV7-9 to TRBJ2-5; D not resolved. The specimen comprised PBMCs, sampled 45 days after the first yellow fever vaccination. This receptor was identified in a young man who received the YFV17D yellow fever vaccine. CDR3 residues: CASSLTQFQETQYF. DNA of the CDR3: TGTGCCAGCAGCTTAACACAGTTCCAAGAGACCCAGTACTTC.